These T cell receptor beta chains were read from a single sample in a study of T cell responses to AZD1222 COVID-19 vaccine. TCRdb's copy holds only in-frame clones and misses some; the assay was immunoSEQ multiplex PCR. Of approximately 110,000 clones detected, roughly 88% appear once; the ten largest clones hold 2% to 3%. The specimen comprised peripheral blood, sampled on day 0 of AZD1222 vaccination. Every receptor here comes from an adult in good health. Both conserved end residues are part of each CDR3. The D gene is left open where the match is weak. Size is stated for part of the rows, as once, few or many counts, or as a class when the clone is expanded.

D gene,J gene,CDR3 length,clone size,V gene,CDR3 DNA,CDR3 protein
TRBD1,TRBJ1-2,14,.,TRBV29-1,TGCAGCGTCCAACCCTCCGGGACAGGAGTCTCCCACACCTTC,CSVQPSGTGVSHTF
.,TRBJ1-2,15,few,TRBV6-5,TGTGCCAGCAGCCCCGGGACCACCTCCGGCTATGGCTACACCTTC,CASSPGTTSGYGYTF
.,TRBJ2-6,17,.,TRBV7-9,TGTGCCAGCAGCCCGAAAGGGAAGACTGCGGGGGCCAACGTCCTGACTTTC,CASSPKGKTAGANVLTF
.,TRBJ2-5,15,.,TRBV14,TGTGCCAGCAGCCAACGGGACGTAGTTCAAGAGACCCAGTACTTC,CASSQRDVVQETQYF
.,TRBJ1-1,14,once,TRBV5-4,TGTGCCAGCAGCGGCACAGGCCGTAACACTGAAGCTTTCTTT,CASSGTGRNTEAFF
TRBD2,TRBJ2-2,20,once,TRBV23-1,TGCGCCAGCAGTCCATTAGGTCGGACTAGCGGCGCTTCGAACACCGGGGAGCTGTTTTTT,CASSPLGRTSGASNTGELFF
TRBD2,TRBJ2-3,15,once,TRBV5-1,TGCGCCAGCAGCCTGGGACTAGCGGGAACAGATACGCAGTATTTT,CASSLGLAGTDTQYF
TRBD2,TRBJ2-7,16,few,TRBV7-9,TGTGCCAGCAGCTCCGCTGGGGGGGTGGAGGGCTACGAGCAGTACTTC,CASSSAGGVEGYEQYF
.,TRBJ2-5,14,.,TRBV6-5,TGTGCCAGCAGACCGGGGCTGGGACAAGAGACCCAGTACTTC,CASRPGLGQETQYF
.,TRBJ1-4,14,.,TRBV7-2,TGTGCCAGCAGCTTAGGGGGGGGAGTCGAAAAACTGTTTTTT,CASSLGGGVEKLFF